This TCR beta chain was captured by sequencing in a study of control samples from healthy donors and cancer patients. Data came from immunoSEQ multiplex PCR; TCRdb stores just in-frame clones and leaves some out. The profile shows 70,000 to 80,000 clones, less than 90% of them singletons. This receptor was identified in a woman aged 45-65 years in good health. Sequenced sample: blood.

The CDR3 DNA follows: TGTGCCAGCAGCTTATGGGCAGGTAGATACAATGAGCAGTTCTTC. This translates into CASSLWAGRYNEQFF. The chain combines TRBV7-3 with TRBJ2-1, with D hard to call. Germline V lookup: CDR1 SGHTA, CDR2 FQGTGA. The V end was cut by 2 bases, the J end by 4 bases, with 12 bases between. The CDR3 extends over 15 amino acids.